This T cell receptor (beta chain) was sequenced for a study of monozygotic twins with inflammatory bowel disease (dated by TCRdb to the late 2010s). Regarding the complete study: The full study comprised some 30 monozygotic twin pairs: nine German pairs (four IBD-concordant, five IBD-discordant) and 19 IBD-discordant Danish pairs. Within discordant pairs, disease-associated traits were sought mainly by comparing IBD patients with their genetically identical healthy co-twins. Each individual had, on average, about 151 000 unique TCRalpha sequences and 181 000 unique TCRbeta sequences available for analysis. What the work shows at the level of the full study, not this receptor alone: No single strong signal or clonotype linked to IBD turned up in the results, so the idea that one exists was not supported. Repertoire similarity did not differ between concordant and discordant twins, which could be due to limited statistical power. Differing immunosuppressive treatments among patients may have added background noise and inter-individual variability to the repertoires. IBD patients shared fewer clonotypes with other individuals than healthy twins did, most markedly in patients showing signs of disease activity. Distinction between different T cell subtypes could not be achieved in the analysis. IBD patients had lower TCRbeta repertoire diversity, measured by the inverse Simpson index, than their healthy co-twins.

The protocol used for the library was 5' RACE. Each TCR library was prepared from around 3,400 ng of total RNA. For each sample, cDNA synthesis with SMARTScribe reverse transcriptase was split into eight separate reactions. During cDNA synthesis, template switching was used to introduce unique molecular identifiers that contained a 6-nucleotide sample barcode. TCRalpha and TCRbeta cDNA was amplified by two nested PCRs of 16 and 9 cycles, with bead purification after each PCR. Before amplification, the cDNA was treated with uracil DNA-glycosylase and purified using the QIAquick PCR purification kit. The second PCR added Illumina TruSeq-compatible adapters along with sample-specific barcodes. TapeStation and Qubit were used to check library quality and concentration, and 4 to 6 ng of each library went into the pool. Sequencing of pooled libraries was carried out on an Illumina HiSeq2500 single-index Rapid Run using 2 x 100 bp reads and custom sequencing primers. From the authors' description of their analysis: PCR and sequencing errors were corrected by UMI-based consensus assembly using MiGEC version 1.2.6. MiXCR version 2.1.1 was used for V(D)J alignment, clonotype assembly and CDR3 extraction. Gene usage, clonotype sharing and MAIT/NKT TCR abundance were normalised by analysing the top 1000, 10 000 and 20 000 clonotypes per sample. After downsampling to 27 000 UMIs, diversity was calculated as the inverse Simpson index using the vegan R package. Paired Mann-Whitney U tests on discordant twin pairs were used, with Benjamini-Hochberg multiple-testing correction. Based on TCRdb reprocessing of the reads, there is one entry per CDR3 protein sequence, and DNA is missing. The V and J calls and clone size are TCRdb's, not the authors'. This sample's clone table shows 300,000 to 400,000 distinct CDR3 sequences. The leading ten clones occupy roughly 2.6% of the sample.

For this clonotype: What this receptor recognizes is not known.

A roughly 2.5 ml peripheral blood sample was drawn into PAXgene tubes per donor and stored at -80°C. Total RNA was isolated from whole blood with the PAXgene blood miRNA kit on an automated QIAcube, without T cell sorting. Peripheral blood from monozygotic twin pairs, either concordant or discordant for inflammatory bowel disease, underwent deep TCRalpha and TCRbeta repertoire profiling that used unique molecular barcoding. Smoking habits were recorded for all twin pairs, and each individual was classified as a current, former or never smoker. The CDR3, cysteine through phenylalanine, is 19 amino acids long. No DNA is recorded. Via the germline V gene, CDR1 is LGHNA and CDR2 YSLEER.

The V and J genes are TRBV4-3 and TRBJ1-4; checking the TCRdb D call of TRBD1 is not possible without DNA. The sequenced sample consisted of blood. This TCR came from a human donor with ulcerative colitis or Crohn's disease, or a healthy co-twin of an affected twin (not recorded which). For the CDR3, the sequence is CASRRRGTGDGSWNEKLFF.